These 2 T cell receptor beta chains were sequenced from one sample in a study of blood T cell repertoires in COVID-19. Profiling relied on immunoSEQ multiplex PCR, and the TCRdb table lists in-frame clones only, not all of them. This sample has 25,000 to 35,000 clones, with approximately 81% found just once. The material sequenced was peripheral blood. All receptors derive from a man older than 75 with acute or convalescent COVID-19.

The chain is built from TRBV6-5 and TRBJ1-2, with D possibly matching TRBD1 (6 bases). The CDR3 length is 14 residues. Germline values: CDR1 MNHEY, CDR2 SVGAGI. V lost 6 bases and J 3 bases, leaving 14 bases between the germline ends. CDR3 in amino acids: CASSDRRRDYGYTF. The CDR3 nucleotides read TGTGCCAGCAGCGACAGGCGCAGAGACTATGGCTACACCTTC.

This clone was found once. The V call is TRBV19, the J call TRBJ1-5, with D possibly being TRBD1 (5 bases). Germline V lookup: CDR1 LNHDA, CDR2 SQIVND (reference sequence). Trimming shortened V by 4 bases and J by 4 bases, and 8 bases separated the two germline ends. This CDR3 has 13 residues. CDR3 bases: TGTGCCAGTAGTAATGCAGGGAATCAGCCCCAGCATTTT. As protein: CASSNAGNQPQHF.